This entry concerns a single T cell receptor (beta chain). What it recognizes is unknown. The V segment lost 5 bases and the J segment 7 bases; nucleotides outside the gene matches: 5. The CDR3 is made up of 13 amino acids. Germline CDR1 and CDR2: MDHEN and SYDVKM. The data were taken from a study of cytomegalovirus exposure and HLA in healthy donors. Overall study results and limits: A later analysis appeared to link common viral pathogens to several of the most significant clusters. Cytomegalovirus status was reportedly diagnosed by the classifier with high specificity and sensitivity.

PCR amplification relied on 60 Vbeta primers (plus 13 Jbeta primers). Sequencing used immunoSEQ multiplex PCR; TCRdb keeps in-frame clones, though not all of them. The sample holds about 140,000 clones, approximately 80% seen once. The receptor's source is a man aged 35 to 55 in good health and CMV-seronegative. The sample consisted of PBMCs. This rearrangement joins TRBV28 to TRBJ1-5; 7 bases agree with TRBD1. The CDR3 spells CASSQGVGQPQHF. CDR3 DNA sequence: TGTGCCAGCAGTCAGGGGGTAGGGCAGCCCCAGCATTTT. Complete variable domain (other parts from reference TRBV28 and TRBJ1-5): DVKVTQSSRYLVKRTGEKVFLECVQDMDHENMFWYRQDPGLGLRLIYFSYDVKMKEKGDIPEGYSVSREKKERFSLILESASTNQTSMYLCASSQGVGQPQHFGDGTRLSIL.